The present T cell receptor (beta chain) was sequenced within a study of blood T cells in healthy people across ages. Overall study findings and caveats: What prevented conclusive comparison of naive and antigen-experienced cells was that PBMCs were unsorted. More naive CD4+ cells and higher diversity were found in long-lived than in aged donors.

V lost 3 bases and J 0 bases, leaving 9 bases between the germline ends. From germline, CDR1 is SGDLS and CDR2 YYNGEE. The CDR3 is made up of 14 amino acids. Remarks on this clonotype: What it binds is not known.

A second about 6 to 12 cycle PCR used barcoded and J-beta primers. TCRdb called the 5' RACE reads again in MiXCR, with one record for every CDR3 protein. The table has about 500,000 distinct CDR3 sequences, less than 25% seen once; the top ten hold under 9%. These data also formed part of another study, on T cells of mothers and their children. This second report adds: Regardless of relatedness, pairs show thymic selection shaping TCR recombination output in a similar manner.

The receptor's source is a boy younger than 18 in good health. V usage is TRBV9 and J usage is TRBJ1-1; D possibly corresponds to TRBD1 (5 bases). The sequenced sample was blood. CDR3 protein: CASSAIQVNTEAFF. DNA of the CDR3: TGTGCCAGCAGCGCAATACAGGTGAACACTGAAGCTTTCTTT.